The T cell receptor beta chain described here comes from a study of blood T cells in healthy people across ages. Each donor had roughly 10 milliliters of peripheral blood drawn. Study observations and caveats: Versus aged donors, long-lived donors had higher diversity and more naive CD4+ cells.

Trimming left V 1 base short and J 0 bases short, with 9 bases between. Looked up from germline, CDR1 is LGHDT and CDR2 is YNNKEL (reference sequence). The CDR3 consists of 15 residues. On this clonotype: Its antigen is still unknown.

Together with a sample-barcoded 5' primer, a J-beta primer mix was included in a second PCR lasting about 6 to 11 cycles. TCRdb ran MiXCR on the 5' RACE reads and lists one entry per CDR3 protein. The data contain 1,300,000 or so distinct CDR3 sequences, roughly 59% of them singletons. This clonotype originated in a man aged 18 to 29 in good health. The sequenced sample consisted of blood. This chain uses TRBV3-1 with TRBJ1-2, with D perhaps TRBD1 (5 bases). CDR3 nucleotides: TGTGCCAGCAGCCAAGGCAGGGTGGCTAACTATGGCTACACCTTC. This encodes CASSQGRVANYGYTF.